A single sample is the source of the 8 T cell receptor beta chains below, sequenced in a study of T cell responses to AZD1222 COVID-19 vaccine. Only in-frame clones appear in the TCRdb table, and some are missing; sequencing was by immunoSEQ multiplex PCR. Seen here are 150,000 to 170,000 clones, around 89% observed once, and the top ten hold 2.5% to 4%. The sequenced sample was peripheral blood, obtained on day 0 of AZD1222 vaccination. The receptor set was obtained from an adult in good health.

Notes on this clone: Other nucleotide sequences from this sample produce the same CDR3. The chain combines TRBV6-2 or TRBV6-3 with TRBJ1-1; D possibly corresponds to TRBD1 (6 bases). Trimming left V 0 bases short and J 1 base short, with 6 bases between. The CDR3 spans 14 residues. Germline lookup yields CDR1 MNHEY and CDR2 SVGEGT. CDR3 DNA sequence: TGTGCCAGCAGTTACTCAGGGGGGAACACTGAAGCTTTCTTT. Residues: CASSYSGGNTEAFF.

J is TRBJ1-2 and V is TRBV5-5, with D possibly matching TRBD1 (5 bases). The V gene's germline CDR1 is SGHKS and CDR2 YYEKEE (reference sequence). This CDR3 is built from 17 residues. The V and J ends lost 3 bases and 2 bases respectively, with 20 bases between them. CDR3 nucleotide sequence: TGTGCCAGCAGCTCACCACGGGACGCGCAACTAAACTATGGCTACACCTTC. The encoded protein is CASSSPRDAQLNYGYTF.

This chain connects TRBV28 to TRBJ1-5, with TRBD1 matching over 7 bases. CDR3 size: 19 residues. The trim removed 4 bases at V and 0 bases at J, leaving 15 bases unmatched. Germline V lookup: CDR1 MDHEN, CDR2 SYDVKM. CDR3 nucleotide sequence: TGTGCCAGCAGTTCCCCTAGGCAGGGGGATTTATATAGCAATCAGCCCCAGCATTTT. Translation gives CASSSPRQGDLYSNQPQHF.

The V and J genes are TRBV27 and TRBJ1-1; D is undetermined. The CDR3 length is 12 residues. The V end was cut by 6 bases, the J end by 0 bases, with 5 bases between. CDR1 is MNHEY, CDR2 SMNVEV, per germline (reference sequence). The chain's CDR3 is CASSTVNTEAFF. CDR3 nucleotides: TGTGCCAGCAGCACTGTGAACACTGAAGCTTTCTTT.

This clone was seen only a few times. CDR3 DNA: TGTGCCAGCAGCAAACAGGGCTCAGGAAACACCATATATTTT. Encoded protein: CASSKQGSGNTIYF. The chain recombines TRBV9 with TRBJ1-3; weak D call: TRBD1 (6 bases). The V end was cut by 4 bases, the J end by 4 bases, with 12 bases between. CDR1 SGDLS and CDR2 YYNGEE come from the germline V gene. The CDR3 runs to 14 residues.

The chain combines TRBV2 with TRBJ1-2; no clear D gene. CDR1 and CDR2 (germline): SNHLY, FYNNEI. V was shortened by 1 base and J by 2 bases, with 11 bases between the two germline ends. This CDR3 is 15 amino acids long. DNA for the CDR3: TGTGCCAGCAGTGAAGGCCCACACGTCAACTATGGCTACACCTTC. It specifies CASSEGPHVNYGYTF.

The rearrangement links TRBV5-1 to TRBJ2-5, with D tentatively TRBD1 (6 bases). The CDR3 runs 14 residues. CDR1 is SGHRS and CDR2 is YFSETQ in the germline V gene. V was clipped by 4 bases and J by 3 bases, with 13 bases between them. The CDR3 region is CASSPGQGKETQYF. CDR3 in DNA: TGCGCCAGCAGCCCGGGACAAGGGAAAGAGACCCAGTACTTC.

This chain joins TRBV19 and TRBJ2-6; 7 bases are a match to TRBD1. V trimming: 6 bases; J trimming: 1 base; junction bases outside the gene matches: 9. Germline CDR1 and CDR2: LNHDA and SQIVND (reference sequence). The CDR3 sequence is 17 residues long. CDR3 nucleotides: TGTGCCAGTAGGAGGGACAGCCGAGGGTCTGGGGCCAACGTCCTGACTTTC. Protein: CASRRDSRGSGANVLTF.